These 11 T cell receptor beta chains share one sample of origin, sequenced in a study of cytomegalovirus exposure and HLA in healthy donors. With 60 Vbeta and 13 Jbeta primers, the PCR was carried out. The table came from immunoSEQ multiplex PCR; TCRdb's copy has only in-frame clones and leaves some out. Of about 200,000 clones in the sample, 70% to 85% were seen once. The sample taken for sequencing was PBMCs. The receptors stem from a boy aged 2 to 9 in good health and CMV-seronegative.

The rearrangement links TRBV6-1 to TRBJ2-7, with D possibly being TRBD2 (6 bases). The germline V gene has CDR1 MNHNS and CDR2 SASEGT. The CDR3 loop spans 15 amino acids. V was trimmed by 5 bases and J by 3 bases, leaving 17 bases between them. CDR3 residues: CASSLGLPGDYEQYF. The DNA for the CDR3 is TGTGCCAGCAGTTTAGGGCTCCCGGGGGACTACGAGCAGTACTTC.

The chain is built from TRBV10-3 and TRBJ2-7; 12 bases line up with TRBD2. CDR3 length: 13 amino acids. Germline assignment: CDR1 ENHRY and CDR2 SYGVKD. Trimming cost V 5 bases and J 4 bases; bases outside gene matches: 0. CDR3 DNA: TGTGCCATCAGTACTAGCGGGGGGTACGAGCAGTACTTC. Translation: CAISTSGGYEQYF.

This clone has only one observation. The chain uses TRBV6-1 and TRBJ2-4; D ambiguous. Between the trimmed V and J ends, which lost 4 bases and 8 bases, there was a span of 9 bases. This CDR3 comprises 12 residues. Germline CDR1 reads MNHNS; CDR2 reads SASEGT. The CDR3 DNA sequence: TGTGCCAGCAGTGGGCCTCTCCACATTCAGTACTTC. Translation: CASSGPLHIQYF.

The CDR3 protein is CASSLSTDVRGNEQFF. The CDR3 nucleotides read TGTGCCAGCAGCTTGTCAACAGATGTTCGGGGCAATGAGCAGTTCTTC. V and J are TRBV5-5 and TRBJ2-1, with D tentatively TRBD2 (5 bases). Deletions cut 1 base from V and 6 bases from J, with 17 bases between. This CDR3 comprises 16 residues. From germline, CDR1 is SGHKS and CDR2 YYEKEE (reference sequence).

The gene calls are TRBV5-4 and TRBJ1-4; D is possibly TRBD1 (5 bases). V lost 4 bases to trimming and J lost 7 bases, with 17 bases between them. This CDR3 comprises 15 residues. The germline CDR1 and CDR2 sequences are SGHNT and YYREEE (reference sequence). The CDR3 is CASSTTGIRVEKLFF. CDR3 nucleotides: TGTGCCAGCAGCACCACAGGAATTCGGGTTGAAAAACTGTTTTTT. Drawing the rest from reference TRBV5-4 and TRBJ1-4, the complete variable domain is ETGVTQSPTHLIKTRGQQVTLRCSSQSGHNTVSWYQQALGQGPQFIFQYYREEENGRGNFPPRFSGLQFPNYSSELNVNALELDDSALYLCASSTTGIRVEKLFFGSGTQLSVL.

This clone was detected only a few times. This chain joins TRBV7-2 and TRBJ2-5, with 7 bases that match TRBD1. With 2 bases clipped from V and 2 bases from J, the junction kept 2 bases outside the gene matches. This CDR3 comprises 14 residues. Germline loops: CDR1 SGHTA, CDR2 FQGNSA. The DNA of the CDR3 is TGTGCCAGCAGCTTAAAGACAGGGCAAGAGACCCAGTACTTC. It translates to CASSLKTGQETQYF.

This clone was recorded only once. The rearrangement joins TRBV11-2 to TRBJ2-2; TRBD1 matches 11 bases. The CDR3 spans 15 residues. V was pared by 5 bases and J by 5 bases, with 4 bases of the junction left unmatched. Germline V gene data show CDR1 as SGHAT and CDR2 as FQNNGV. CDR3: CASSRDRGETGELFF. CDR3 in DNA: TGTGCCAGCAGCCGGGACAGGGGGGAAACCGGGGAGCTGTTTTTT.

The V call is TRBV30, the J call TRBJ1-4, with 9 bases fitting TRBD1. Trimming removed 3 bases from V and 8 bases from J; junction bases left unmatched: 10. The germline V gene has CDR1 GTSNPN and CDR2 SVGIG (reference sequence). The CDR3 is made up of 15 amino acids. The DNA of the CDR3 is TGTGCCTGGAGCCCGTCACAGGGGGCTCGAGAAAAACTGTTTTTT. It yields the protein CAWSPSQGAREKLFF.

This chain links TRBV6-5 with TRBJ2-1, with D possibly matching TRBD1 (5 bases). Germline CDR1 and CDR2: MNHEY and SVGAGI. Between the trimmed V and J ends, which lost 7 bases and 0 bases, there was a span of 13 bases. The CDR3 length is 15 residues. The CDR3 region has the DNA TGTGCCAGCACTCGCCAACAGGTCTCCTACAATGAGCAGTTCTTC. Amino acids: CASTRQQVSYNEQFF.

The chain combines TRBV30 with TRBJ1-2, with 8 bases lining up with TRBD1. This CDR3 spans 13 amino acids. J lost 6 bases, V lost 2 bases, and 5 bases had no gene match. Germline assignment: CDR1 GTSNPN and CDR2 SVGIG (reference sequence). The CDR3 loop is CAWSKAGGDGYTF. CDR3 coding DNA: TGTGCCTGGAGTAAGGCAGGGGGCGATGGCTACACCTTC.

The gene calls are TRBV10-2 and TRBJ2-3; D is possibly TRBD2 (6 bases). The CDR3 spans 13 residues. The V end lost 9 bases, the J end lost 5 bases, and 15 bases lay between the germline ends. CDR1 WSHSY and CDR2 SAAADI come from the germline V gene. Here the CDR3 reads CASSGSSGDTQYF. The DNA of the CDR3 is TGCGCCAGTTCCGGGAGTAGCGGAGATACGCAGTATTTT.